This TCR beta chain was retrieved from a study of cytomegalovirus exposure and HLA in healthy donors. PCR involved 60 Vbeta and 13 Jbeta primers. Sequenced by immunoSEQ multiplex PCR; TCRdb stores in-frame clones only, minus some. The sample includes around 190,000 clones, under 85% of them seen just once. The V and J ends lost 0 bases and 2 bases respectively, with 14 bases between them. The CDR3 length is 18 residues. Germline-derived CDR1 and CDR2 are SGHTA and FQGNSA. This clone turned up a few times. The chain has TRBV7-2 and TRBJ2-6, with no clear D. The receptor comes from a woman aged 18-30 years in good health and CMV-seronegative. Sequenced: PBMCs. The CDR3 DNA follows: TGTGCCAGCAGCTTAGCCCCCGACCCAGGTCCTGGGGCCAACGTCCTGACTTTC. Protein product: CASSLAPDPGPGANVLTF.